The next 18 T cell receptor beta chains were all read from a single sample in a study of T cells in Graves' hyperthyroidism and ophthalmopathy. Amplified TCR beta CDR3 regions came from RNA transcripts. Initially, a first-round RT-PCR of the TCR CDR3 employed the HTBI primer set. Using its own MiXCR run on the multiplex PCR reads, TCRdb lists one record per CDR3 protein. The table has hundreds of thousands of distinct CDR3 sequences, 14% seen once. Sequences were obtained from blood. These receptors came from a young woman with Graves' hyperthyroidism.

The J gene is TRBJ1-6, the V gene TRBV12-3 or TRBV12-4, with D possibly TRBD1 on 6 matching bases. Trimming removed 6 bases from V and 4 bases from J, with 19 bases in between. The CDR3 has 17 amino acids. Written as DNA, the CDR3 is TGTGCCAGCAGCACCACCGAACTCAGGGGTTATAATTCACCCCTCCACTTT. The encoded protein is CASSTTELRGYNSPLHF.

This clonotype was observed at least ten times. CDR3 amino acids: CASSPQEATDTQYF. CDR3 bases: TGTGCCAGCTCACCACAAGAAGCGACAGATACGCAGTATTTT. The chain couples TRBV18 to TRBJ2-3, with D unresolved. The CDR3 totals 14 residues. Trimming left V 1 base short and J 3 bases short, with 8 bases between. Germline V lookup: CDR1 KGHSH, CDR2 LQKENI.

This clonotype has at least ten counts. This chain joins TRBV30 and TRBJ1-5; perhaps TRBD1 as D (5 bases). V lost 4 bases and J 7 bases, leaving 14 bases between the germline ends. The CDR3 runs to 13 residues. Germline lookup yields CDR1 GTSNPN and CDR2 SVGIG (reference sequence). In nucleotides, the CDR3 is TGTGCCTGGACCAGGAATGGGGGACAGCCCCAGCATTTT. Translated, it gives CAWTRNGGQPQHF.

The CDR3 sequence: CASSLALTGSRGRGQETQYF. DNA for the CDR3: TGTGCCAGCAGTTTAGCGCTTACAGGGTCGCGGGGTCGAGGACAAGAGACCCAGTACTTC. The chain uses TRBV12-3 or TRBV12-4 and TRBJ2-5; D could derive from TRBD1 or TRBD2 (6 bases each). There are 20 residues in the CDR3. Trimming removed 0 bases at V and 2 bases at J, with 25 bases between.

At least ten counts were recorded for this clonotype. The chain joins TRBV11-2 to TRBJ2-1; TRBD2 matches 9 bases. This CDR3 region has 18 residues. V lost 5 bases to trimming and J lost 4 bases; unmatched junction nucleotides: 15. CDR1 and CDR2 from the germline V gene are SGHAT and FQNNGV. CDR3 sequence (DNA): TGTGCCAGCAGCCCGACGACTAGCGGAATACCGAGGTACAATGAGCAGTTCTTC. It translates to CASSPTTSGIPRYNEQFF.

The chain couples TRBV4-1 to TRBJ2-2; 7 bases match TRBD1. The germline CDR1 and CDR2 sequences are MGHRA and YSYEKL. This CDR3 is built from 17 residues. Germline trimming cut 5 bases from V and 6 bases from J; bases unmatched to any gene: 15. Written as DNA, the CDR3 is TGCGCCAGCAGCTTTCCTCCGACAGGGTCCTCCCCCGGGGAGCTGTTTTTT. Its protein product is CASSFPPTGSSPGELFF.

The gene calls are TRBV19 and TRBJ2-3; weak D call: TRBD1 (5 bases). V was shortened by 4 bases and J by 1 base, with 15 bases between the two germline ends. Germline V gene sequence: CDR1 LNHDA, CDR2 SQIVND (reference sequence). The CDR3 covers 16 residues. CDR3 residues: CASSTQGLAGTDTQYF. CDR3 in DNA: TGTGCCAGTAGTACGCAGGGTCTCGCGGGCACAGATACGCAGTATTTT. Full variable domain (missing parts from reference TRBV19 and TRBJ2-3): DGGITQSPKYLFRKEGQNVTLSCEQNLNHDAMYWYRQDPGQGLRLIYYSQIVNDFQKGDIAEGYSVSREKKESFPLTVTSAQKNPTAFYLCASSTQGLAGTDTQYFGPGTRLTVL.

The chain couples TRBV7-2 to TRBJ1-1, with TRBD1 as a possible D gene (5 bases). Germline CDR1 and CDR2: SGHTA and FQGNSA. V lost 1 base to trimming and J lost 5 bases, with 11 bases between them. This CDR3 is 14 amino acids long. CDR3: CASSLDWGGTEAFF. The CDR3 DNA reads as TGTGCCAGCAGCTTAGATTGGGGGGGGACTGAAGCTTTCTTT. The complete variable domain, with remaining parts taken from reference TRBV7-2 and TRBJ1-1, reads GAGVSQSPSNKVTEKGKDVELRCDPISGHTALYWYRQSLGQGLEFLIYFQGNSAPDKSGLPSDRFSAERTGGSVSTLTIQRTQQEDSAVYLCASSLDWGGTEAFFGQGTRLTVV.

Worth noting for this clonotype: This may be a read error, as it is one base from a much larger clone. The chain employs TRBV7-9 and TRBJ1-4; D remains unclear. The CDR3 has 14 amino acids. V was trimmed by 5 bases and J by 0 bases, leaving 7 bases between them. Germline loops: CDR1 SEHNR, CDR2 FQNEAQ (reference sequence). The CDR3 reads CASSRSPTNEKLFF. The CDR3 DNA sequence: TGTGCCAGCAGCCGGTCCCCAACTAATGAAAAACTGTTTTTT.

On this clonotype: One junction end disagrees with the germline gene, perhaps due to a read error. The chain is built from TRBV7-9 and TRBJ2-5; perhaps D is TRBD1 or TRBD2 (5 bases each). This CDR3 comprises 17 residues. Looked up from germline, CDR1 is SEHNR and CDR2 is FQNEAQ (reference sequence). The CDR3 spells CASSPQVGTEDLETQYF. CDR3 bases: TGTGCCAGCAGCCCTCAGGTCGGGACGGAGGACTTAGAGACACAGTACTTC.

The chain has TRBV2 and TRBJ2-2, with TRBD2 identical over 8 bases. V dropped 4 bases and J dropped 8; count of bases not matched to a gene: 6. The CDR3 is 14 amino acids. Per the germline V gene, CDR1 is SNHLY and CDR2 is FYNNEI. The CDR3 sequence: CASSGTSGRGELFF. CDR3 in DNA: TGTGCCAGCAGTGGTACTAGCGGTAGGGGGGAGCTGTTTTTT.

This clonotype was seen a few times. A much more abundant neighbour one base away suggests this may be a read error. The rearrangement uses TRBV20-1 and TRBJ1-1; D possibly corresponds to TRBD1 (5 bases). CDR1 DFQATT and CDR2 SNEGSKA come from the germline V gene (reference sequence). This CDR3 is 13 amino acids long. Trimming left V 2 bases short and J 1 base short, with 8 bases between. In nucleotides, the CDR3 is TGCAGTGCTAGAAAGGACACGAACACTGAAGCTTTCTTT. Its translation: CSARKDTNTEAFF.

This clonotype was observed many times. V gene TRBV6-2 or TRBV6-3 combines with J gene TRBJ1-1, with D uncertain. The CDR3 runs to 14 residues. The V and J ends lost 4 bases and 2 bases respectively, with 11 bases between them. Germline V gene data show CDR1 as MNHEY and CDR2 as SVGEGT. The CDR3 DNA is TGTGCCAGCAGTTTCGTGGCAATAAACACTGAAGCTTTCTTT. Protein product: CASSFVAINTEAFF.

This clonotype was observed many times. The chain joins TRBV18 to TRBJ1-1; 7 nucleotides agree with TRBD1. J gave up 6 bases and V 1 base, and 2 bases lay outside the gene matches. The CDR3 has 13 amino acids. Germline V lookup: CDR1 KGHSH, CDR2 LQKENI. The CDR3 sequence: CASSPQGAAEAFF. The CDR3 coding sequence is TGTGCCAGCTCACCACAGGGGGCTGCTGAAGCTTTCTTT.

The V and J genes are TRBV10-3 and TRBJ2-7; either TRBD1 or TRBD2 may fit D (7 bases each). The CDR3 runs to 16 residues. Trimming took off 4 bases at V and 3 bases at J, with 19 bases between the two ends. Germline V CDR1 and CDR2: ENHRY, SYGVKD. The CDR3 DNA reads TGTGCCATCAGTGGAAGCAAATCAGGGGGGGGCTACGAGCAGTACTTC. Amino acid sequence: CAISGSKSGGGYEQYF.

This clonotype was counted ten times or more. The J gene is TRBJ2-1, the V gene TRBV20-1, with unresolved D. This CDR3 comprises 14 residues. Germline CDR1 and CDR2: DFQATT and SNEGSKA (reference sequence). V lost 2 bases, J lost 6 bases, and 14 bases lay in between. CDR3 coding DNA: TGCAGTGCTAGATCGAATTCATGGGGCAATGAGCAGTTCTTC. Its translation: CSARSNSWGNEQFF.

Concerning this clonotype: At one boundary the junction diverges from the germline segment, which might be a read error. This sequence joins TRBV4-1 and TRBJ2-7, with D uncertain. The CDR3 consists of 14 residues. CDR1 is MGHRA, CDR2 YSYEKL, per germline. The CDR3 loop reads CASSLPGGSGERYF. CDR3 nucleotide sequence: TGCGCCAGCAGCCTCCCAGGTGGGTCCGGCGAGCGGTACTTC.

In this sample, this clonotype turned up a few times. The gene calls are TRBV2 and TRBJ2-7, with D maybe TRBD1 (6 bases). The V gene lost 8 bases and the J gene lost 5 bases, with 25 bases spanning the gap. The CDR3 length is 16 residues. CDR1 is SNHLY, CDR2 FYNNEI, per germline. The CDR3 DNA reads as TGTGCCAGCTCTCCTCAGGGGCCAGGGGATGCAAACGAGCAGTACTTC. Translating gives CASSPQGPGDANEQYF.